What follows is one T cell receptor (beta chain) and its context. The target antigen is unknown. The data were obtained in a study of cytomegalovirus exposure and HLA in healthy donors. For the study at large: Of more than 350 genotyped donors, approximately 80% clustered with self-reported Caucasian donors. Study-level results: Both high specificity and high sensitivity reportedly marked the classifier's diagnosis of cytomegalovirus status.

Trimming took 2 bases from V and 0 from J; bases not matched to a gene: 5. The germline CDR1 and CDR2 sequences are SGHKS and YYEKEE (reference sequence). This CDR3 has 16 amino acids. With 60 Vbeta and 13 Jbeta primers, the PCR was carried out. Sequencing was performed with immunoSEQ multiplex PCR; in TCRdb, only in-frame clones are kept and a portion is missing. The sample consists of 150,000 to 200,000 clones, more than 70% of them appearing once. The chain couples TRBV5-5 to TRBJ1-3, with 7 positions matching TRBD1. This clonotype originated in a girl aged 10 to 17 in good health and CMV-seropositive. Sequencing used PBMCs. The CDR3 spells CASSFYRGGSGNTIYF. CDR3 in DNA: TGTGCCAGCAGCTTCTACAGGGGTGGCTCTGGAAACACCATATATTTT.